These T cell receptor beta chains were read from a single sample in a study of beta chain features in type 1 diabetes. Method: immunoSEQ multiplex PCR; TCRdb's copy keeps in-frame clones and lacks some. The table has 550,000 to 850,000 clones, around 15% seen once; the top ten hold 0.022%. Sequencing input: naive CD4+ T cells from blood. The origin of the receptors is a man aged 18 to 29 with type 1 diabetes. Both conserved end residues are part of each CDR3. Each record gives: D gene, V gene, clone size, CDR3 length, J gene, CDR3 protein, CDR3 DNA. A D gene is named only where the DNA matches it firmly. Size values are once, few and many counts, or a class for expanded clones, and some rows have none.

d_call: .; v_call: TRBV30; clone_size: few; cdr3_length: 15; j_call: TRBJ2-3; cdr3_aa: CAWSVRGAGTDTQYF; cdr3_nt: TGTGCCTGGAGTGTAAGGGGGGCCGGCACAGATACGCAGTATTTT
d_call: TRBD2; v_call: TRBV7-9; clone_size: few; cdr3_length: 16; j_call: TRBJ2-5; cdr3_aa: CASSLTLAGGIETQYF; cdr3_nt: TGTGCCAGCAGCTTAACGCTAGCGGGGGGGATCGAGACCCAGTACTTC
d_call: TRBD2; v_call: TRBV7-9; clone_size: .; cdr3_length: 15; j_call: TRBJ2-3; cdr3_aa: CASSLGGVAGPTQYF; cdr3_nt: TGTGCCAGCAGCTTAGGTGGGGTAGCGGGGCCCACGCAGTATTTT
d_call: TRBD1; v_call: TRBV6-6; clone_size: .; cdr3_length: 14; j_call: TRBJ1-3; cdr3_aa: CATRGQATGNTIYF; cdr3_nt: TGTGCCACCCGAGGACAGGCAACTGGAAACACCATATATTTT
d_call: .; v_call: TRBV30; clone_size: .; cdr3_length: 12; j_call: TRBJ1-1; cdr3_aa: CAWSVRRSEAFF; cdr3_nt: TGTGCCTGGAGTGTACGGAGGTCTGAAGCTTTCTTT
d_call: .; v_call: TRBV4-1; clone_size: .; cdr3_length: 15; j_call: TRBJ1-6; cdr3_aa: CASSPSWVTNSPLHF; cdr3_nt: TGCGCCAGCAGCCCGTCTTGGGTTACTAATTCACCCCTCCACTTT
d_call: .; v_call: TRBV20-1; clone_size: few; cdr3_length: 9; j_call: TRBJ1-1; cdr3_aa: CSLNTEAFF; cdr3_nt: TGCAGTCTGAACACTGAAGCTTTCTTT
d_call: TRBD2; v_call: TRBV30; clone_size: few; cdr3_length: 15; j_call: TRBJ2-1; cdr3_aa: CAWSSSGGIGNEQFF; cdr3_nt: TGTGCCTGGAGTTCGTCGGGGGGAATCGGCAATGAGCAGTTCTTC
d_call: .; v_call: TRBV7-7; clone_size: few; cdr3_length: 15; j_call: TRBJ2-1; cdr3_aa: CASSPQEGSYNEQFF; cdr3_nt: TGTGCCAGCAGCCCCCAGGAAGGCAGCTACAATGAGCAGTTCTTC
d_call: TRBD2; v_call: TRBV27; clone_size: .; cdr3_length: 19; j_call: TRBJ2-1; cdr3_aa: CASTPRASGLSIPYNEQFF; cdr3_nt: TGTGCCAGCACCCCCCGGGCTAGCGGGCTCTCGATCCCATACAATGAGCAGTTCTTC